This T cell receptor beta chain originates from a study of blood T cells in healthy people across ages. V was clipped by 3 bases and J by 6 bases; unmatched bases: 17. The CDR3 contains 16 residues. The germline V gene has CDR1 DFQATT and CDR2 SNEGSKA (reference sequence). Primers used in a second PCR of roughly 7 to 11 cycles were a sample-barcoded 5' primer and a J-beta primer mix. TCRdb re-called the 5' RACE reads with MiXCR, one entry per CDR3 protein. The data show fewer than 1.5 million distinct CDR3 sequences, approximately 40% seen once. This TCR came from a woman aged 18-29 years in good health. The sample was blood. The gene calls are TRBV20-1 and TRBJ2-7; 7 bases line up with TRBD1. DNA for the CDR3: TGCAGTGCTAGCCTACTCTTACAGGGGAATAGGCGCGAGCAGTACTTC. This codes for CSASLLLQGNRREQYF.